This passage covers 3 T cell receptor beta chains from one sample sequenced in a study of CD8 T cells in Susac syndrome. cDNA came from about 0.5 to 1 ug RNA primed by random hexamers. TCRdb passed the immunoSEQ multiplex PCR reads through MiXCR, listing each CDR3 protein once. The sample yields hundreds of thousands of distinct CDR3 sequences, over 75% seen once. Sequencing used CD8+ T cells from PBMCs. Receptor source: a human donor with multiple sclerosis.

This chain links TRBV28 with TRBJ2-5; 7 bases are a match to TRBD2. The J segment lost 4 bases and the V segment lost 5 bases, leaving 10 bases of the junction unmatched. Per germline, CDR1 MDHEN and CDR2 SYDVKM. The CDR3 is made up of 15 amino acids. The CDR3 DNA sequence: TGTGCCAGCAGTCCCGGGTCCCTAGCGGTAGAGACCCAGTACTTC. Its translation: CASSPGSLAVETQYF.

CDR3 nucleotides: TGTGCCAGCACCTTGACCGGGGCTAACTATGGCTACACCTTC. It translates to CASTLTGANYGYTF. The chain recombines TRBV28 with TRBJ1-2; D remains ambiguous. Germline V lookup: CDR1 MDHEN, CDR2 SYDVKM. V was trimmed by 7 bases and J by 0 bases, leaving 12 bases between them. The CDR3 runs to 14 residues.

The count of this clonotype is one. This chain connects TRBV13 to TRBJ2-3; TRBD1 might be the D (8 bases). The CDR3 runs 15 residues. V lost 4 bases and J lost 3, with 14 bases in between. CDR1 and CDR2 (germline): PRHDT, FYEKMQ (reference sequence). CDR3 nucleotide sequence: TGTGCCAGCAGCTCAACAGGGGGGGTGACAGATACGCAGTATTTT. Its protein is CASSSTGGVTDTQYF.